The 32 T cell receptor beta chains given below trace back to one sample, sequenced in a study of blood T cell repertoires in COVID-19. TCRdb's table, derived via immunoSEQ multiplex PCR, lists solely in-frame clones and lacks some. The table shows 350,000 to 550,000 clones, with 80% to 90% occurring only once. The source material was PBMCs or T cells enriched from blood (not recorded which). Receptors were obtained from a man younger than 40 who had recovered from COVID-19.

The chain combines TRBV5-1 with TRBJ2-2; 7 nucleotides line up with TRBD1. CDR3 length: 15 residues. Germline V gives CDR1 SGHRS, CDR2 YFSETQ. Trimming at V came to 4 bases and at J to 4 bases, leaving 7 bases not matched to a gene. The CDR3 region has the DNA TGCGCCAGCAGCGGACAGGCCCCGGGCACCGGGGAGCTGTTTTTT. Amino acid sequence: CASSGQAPGTGELFF.

The chain joins TRBV28 to TRBJ2-7; a possible D gene is TRBD2 (5 bases). The CDR3 consists of 12 residues. V was shortened by 7 bases and J by 2 bases, with 9 bases between the two germline ends. CDR1 is MDHEN, CDR2 SYDVKM, per germline. The DNA of the CDR3 is TGTGCCAGCAATACTAGGGCCTACGAGCAGTACTTC. The encoded protein is CASNTRAYEQYF.

Concerning this clone itself: This sample includes further DNA sequences coding for the same CDR3. The chain carries TRBV10-2 and TRBJ1-1, with a possible D match to TRBD1 (5 bases). CDR1 and CDR2 (germline): WSHSY, SAAADI. Trimming shortened V by 5 bases and J by 2 bases, and 6 bases separated the two germline ends. This CDR3 contains 12 residues. The DNA for the CDR3 is TGCGCCAGCAGTAGGGGTAACACTGAAGCTTTCTTT. This encodes CASSRGNTEAFF.

Only a few counts were recorded for this clone. Other DNA sequences from this sample encode an identical CDR3 as well. The chain joins TRBV5-4 to TRBJ2-7; TRBD1 aligns across 9 bases. The CDR3 consists of 15 residues. V gave up 3 bases and J gave up 0 bases; unmatched junction bases: 4. The germline V gene has CDR1 SGHNT and CDR2 YYREEE (reference sequence). The CDR3 reads CASSSGQGSSYEQYF. For the CDR3, the DNA is TGTGCCAGCAGCTCCGGACAGGGGAGCTCCTACGAGCAGTACTTC.

In this sample, this clone turned up once. V usage is TRBV6-2 or TRBV6-3 and J usage is TRBJ2-7; D unresolved. This CDR3 comprises 12 residues. The germline gives CDR1 MNHEY, CDR2 SVGEGT. V lost 6 bases to trimming and J lost 6 bases, with 12 bases between them. CDR3: CASSQNTVEQYF. For the CDR3, the DNA is TGTGCCAGCAGCCAGAATACGGTCGAGCAGTACTTC.

This clone was seen once. This sample includes further DNA sequences coding for the same CDR3. The V call is TRBV7-9, the J call TRBJ2-3, with D uncertain. V lost 4 bases and J lost 2, with 4 bases in between. Germline-derived CDR1 and CDR2 are SEHNR and FQNEAQ (reference sequence). CDR3 length equals 12 residues. In nucleotides, the CDR3 is TGTGCCAGCAGCTCAAACACAGATACGCAGTATTTT. This encodes CASSSNTDTQYF.

This chain joins TRBV18 and TRBJ2-1, with D possibly TRBD2 on 5 matching bases. Trimming took 2 bases from V and 5 from J, leaving 10 bases between them. Germline V CDR1 and CDR2: KGHSH, LQKENI. There are 14 residues in the CDR3. In DNA, the CDR3 is TGTGCCAGCTCACCAGGGAGTCCCCACAATGAGCAGTTCTTC. This sequence encodes CASSPGSPHNEQFF.

J is TRBJ2-1 and V is TRBV25-1; D gene unclear. The CDR3 consists of 14 residues. The V end was cut by 6 bases, the J end by 4 bases, with 13 bases between. The germline V gene has CDR1 MGHDK and CDR2 SYGVNS. As DNA, the CDR3 is TGTGCCAGCAGGAACGAGCCCGGTTACAATGAGCAGTTCTTC. It codes for CASRNEPGYNEQFF.

This sequence joins TRBV3-1 (or the pseudogene TRBV3-2) and TRBJ1-2; possibly TRBD1 for D (6 bases). Germline assignment: CDR1 LGHDT and CDR2 YNNKEL (reference sequence). CDR3 length: 16 residues. V was clipped by 0 bases and J by 1 base, with 12 bases between them. The CDR3 sequence: CASSQDSGTHNYGYTF. Written as DNA, the CDR3 is TGTGCCAGCAGCCAAGACTCCGGGACACATAACTATGGCTACACCTTC.

This rearrangement joins TRBV27 to TRBJ1-2; TRBD1 matches 7 bases. The CDR3 is 16 residues long. CDR1 is MNHEY, CDR2 SMNVEV, per germline (reference sequence). Trimming at V came to 3 bases and at J to 1 base, leaving 8 bases not matched to a gene. The CDR3 protein is CASSFSYRGYNYGYTF. DNA of the CDR3: TGTGCCAGCAGTTTCTCATACAGGGGTTATAACTATGGCTACACCTTC.

The chain has TRBV28 and TRBJ1-2; 10 bases match TRBD1. V shed 6 bases and J 1 base; nucleotides not matched to a gene: 5. CDR1 and CDR2 from the germline V gene are MDHEN and SYDVKM. The CDR3 is 15 residues long. The CDR3 bases are TGTGCCAGCAGGCCCGGACAGGGGGTTAACTATGGCTACACCTTC. As protein: CASRPGQGVNYGYTF.

The chain is built from TRBV3-1 (or the pseudogene TRBV3-2) and TRBJ2-1; 8 bases are a match to TRBD2. Germline CDR1 LGHDT, CDR2 YNNKEL (reference sequence). V gave up 4 bases and J gave up 3 bases; unmatched junction bases: 8. This CDR3 has 16 residues. CDR3 sequence reads: CASSPSFTSGYNEQFF. CDR3 bases: TGTGCCAGCAGCCCGAGTTTCACTAGCGGCTACAATGAGCAGTTCTTC.

This chain connects TRBV27 to TRBJ1-1; D remains unclear. The CDR3 contains 14 residues. Germline V CDR1 and CDR2: MNHEY, SMNVEV (reference sequence). V was trimmed by 7 bases and J by 0 bases, leaving 12 bases between them. CDR3 coding DNA: TGTGCCAGCAAAATTACAGACATGAACACTGAAGCTTTCTTT. Translated: CASKITDMNTEAFF.

This sequence joins TRBV5-4 and TRBJ1-2; weak D call: TRBD1 (5 bases). Germline V gene data show CDR1 as SGHNT and CDR2 as YYREEE (reference sequence). The CDR3 loop spans 14 amino acids. Trimming pared 3 bases from V and 5 bases from J, leaving 14 bases between. This chain's CDR3 is CASSYGSGGYGYTF. CDR3 bases: TGTGCCAGCAGCTATGGGAGTGGGGGGTATGGCTACACCTTC. Full variable domain (outside the CDR3, taken from reference TRBV5-4 and TRBJ1-2): ETGVTQSPTHLIKTRGQQVTLRCSSQSGHNTVSWYQQALGQGPQFIFQYYREEENGRGNFPPRFSGLQFPNYSSELNVNALELDDSALYLCASSYGSGGYGYTFGSGTRLTVV.

The rearrangement joins TRBV7-8 to TRBJ2-1, with TRBD2 matching 8 bases. The germline V gene encodes CDR1 SGHVS and CDR2 FQNEAQ. Trimming cost V 5 bases and J 9 bases; bases outside gene matches: 9. There are 14 residues in the CDR3. In DNA form, the CDR3 reads TGTGCCAGCAGCCCGCGTGACGGGAGGGGTGAGCAGTTCTTC. This sequence encodes CASSPRDGRGEQFF.

The CDR3 bases are TGTGCCACCAGCAGAGAACTCGGCGGCTATCAGCCCCAGCATTTT. This encodes CATSRELGGYQPQHF. The V and J genes are TRBV15 and TRBJ1-5; D remains unclear. The V end was cut by 0 bases, the J end by 5 bases, with 11 bases between. Germline V gene data show CDR1 as LNHNV and CDR2 as YYDKDF (reference sequence). CDR3 length: 15 amino acids.

The chain is built from TRBV9 and TRBJ2-1, with 9 bases that match TRBD2. The CDR3 extends over 18 amino acids. J was trimmed by 5 bases and V by 3 bases; bases with no gene match: 15. Germline V CDR1 and CDR2: SGDLS, YYNGEE. This chain's CDR3 is CASSAQPTRASGNNEQFF. The CDR3 DNA reads as TGTGCCAGCAGCGCTCAGCCCACGAGGGCTAGCGGGAACAATGAGCAGTTCTTC. Full variable domain (remainder filled in from reference TRBV9 and TRBJ2-1): DSGVTQTPKHLITATGQRVTLRCSPRSGDLSVYWYQQSLDQGLQFLIQYYNGEERAKGNILERFSAQQFPDLHSELNLSSLELGDSALYFCASSAQPTRASGNNEQFFGPGTRLTVL.

This clone came up once. The chain joins TRBV18 to TRBJ2-3; TRBD2 matches 8 bases. Germline lookup yields CDR1 KGHSH and CDR2 LQKENI. The junction had 7 bases not matched to a gene; V was cut back by 6 bases and J by 5 bases. The CDR3 runs to 14 residues. This chain's CDR3 is CASSTGGREDTQYF. The CDR3 bases are TGTGCCAGCTCCACGGGAGGGCGTGAAGATACGCAGTATTTT.

This clone appeared once. The rearrangement links TRBV29-1 to TRBJ1-2; D is ambiguous. Looked up from germline, CDR1 is SQVTM and CDR2 is ANQGSEA. Trimming stripped 7 bases from V and 3 bases from J, with 12 bases between. The CDR3 sequence is 12 residues long. In DNA, the CDR3 is TGCAGCGGCGGGCCAGTCTACTATGGCTACACCTTC. Translated, it gives CSGGPVYYGYTF.

This clone was seen just once. CDR3 residues: CASSPVTSGTQYF. For the CDR3, the DNA is TGTGCCAGCAGTCCTGTGACTAGCGGCACGCAGTATTTT. The chain uses TRBV7-2 and TRBJ2-3; the match to TRBD2 covers 9 bases. J lost 9 bases, V lost 6 bases, and 7 bases had no gene match. Germline V CDR1 and CDR2: SGHTA, FQGNSA. This CDR3 spans 13 amino acids. Full variable domain (outside the CDR3, taken from reference TRBV7-2 and TRBJ2-3): GAGVSQSPSNKVTEKGKDVELRCDPISGHTALYWYRQSLGQGLEFLIYFQGNSAPDKSGLPSDRFSAERTGGSVSTLTIQRTQQEDSAVYLCASSPVTSGTQYFGPGTRLTVL.

The chain uses TRBV7-6 and TRBJ1-3; TRBD1 matches at 7 bases. Germline assignment: CDR1 SGHVS and CDR2 FNYEAQ. Germline trimming cut 1 base from V and 4 bases from J; bases unmatched to any gene: 4. There are 15 residues in the CDR3. The CDR3 sequence: CASSLGQGLGNTIYF. Written as DNA, the CDR3 is TGTGCCAGCAGCTTAGGACAGGGTCTGGGAAACACCATATATTTT.

The chain uses TRBV24-1 and TRBJ2-2; 8 bases are shared with TRBD1. Germline V gives CDR1 KGHDR, CDR2 SFDVKD. Losses at the gene ends were 4 bases for V and 1 base for J; bases not matched to a gene: 4. This CDR3 is built from 16 residues. CDR3 residues: CATSEPGTGNTGELFF. CDR3 nucleotides: TGTGCCACCAGTGAACCCGGGACAGGGAACACCGGGGAGCTGTTTTTT.

V and J are TRBV6-1 and TRBJ1-4, with D perhaps matching TRBD1 (6 bases). The V gene's germline CDR1 is MNHNS and CDR2 SASEGT. V shed 1 base and J shed 6 bases, with 9 bases lying between them. This CDR3 has 14 residues. In nucleotides, the CDR3 is TGTGCCAGCAGTGAAGGGCGACAGGATGAAAAACTGTTTTTT. Protein sequence: CASSEGRQDEKLFF.

This sequence joins TRBV11-2 and TRBJ2-2; D gene ambiguous. Germline values: CDR1 SGHAT, CDR2 FQNNGV. V was trimmed by 4 bases and J by 3 bases, leaving 6 bases between them. The CDR3 has 13 amino acids. The DNA for the CDR3 is TGTGCCAGCAGCTCCACGGACACCGGGGAGCTGTTTTTT. This gives the protein CASSSTDTGELFF.

This clone was picked up one time. The CDR3 loop is CASSASMNTEAFF. As DNA, the CDR3 is TGCGCCAGCAGCGCGTCCATGAACACTGAAGCTTTCTTT. This chain links TRBV5-1 with TRBJ1-1; D not resolved. Per germline, CDR1 SGHRS and CDR2 YFSETQ. With 4 bases removed from V and 0 bases from J, the gap between germline ends came to 7 bases. CDR3 size: 13 residues.

V usage is TRBV7-3 and J usage is TRBJ2-2; perhaps TRBD2 as D (6 bases). Trimming cost V 4 bases and J 7 bases, with 16 bases left between them. Germline V gene lookup returns CDR1 SGHTA and CDR2 FQGTGA. The CDR3 covers 15 residues. The CDR3 sequence: CASSSWTVEGGELFF. For the CDR3, the DNA is TGTGCCAGCAGCTCGTGGACCGTGGAGGGCGGGGAGCTGTTTTTT. Using reference TRBV7-3 and TRBJ2-2 for the parts outside the CDR3, the full variable domain is GAGVSQTPSNKVTEKGKYVELRCDPISGHTALYWYRQSLGQGPEFLIYFQGTGAADDSGLPNDRFFAVRPEGSVSTLKIQRTERGDSAVYLCASSSWTVEGGELFFGEGSRLTVL.

The DNA of the CDR3 is TGTGCCAGCAGCAAGGCCCGACTAGCGGGCAAAAACATTCAGTACTTC. This codes for CASSKARLAGKNIQYF. V is TRBV21-1 and J is TRBJ2-4; TRBD2 was called by the table and not checked on the DNA. TRBV21-1 is assigned pseudogene status. The length of the CDR3 is 16 residues.

The chain employs TRBV24-1 and TRBJ2-1, with 8 bases that match TRBD2. Germline CDR1 and CDR2: KGHDR and SFDVKD. V gave up 3 bases and J gave up 1 base; unmatched junction bases: 1. The CDR3 covers 15 residues. CDR3 sequence (DNA): TGTGCCACCAGTGATGGCGGGAGGTCCTACAATGAGCAGTTCTTC. Translated: CATSDGGRSYNEQFF.

The chain employs TRBV30 and TRBJ1-5, with 7 bases fitting TRBD1. Germline trimming cut 2 bases from V and 4 bases from J; bases unmatched to any gene: 5. This CDR3 spans 14 amino acids. Germline assignment: CDR1 GTSNPN and CDR2 SVGIG (reference sequence). The CDR3 protein is CAWSSGGSNQPQHF. CDR3 in DNA: TGTGCCTGGAGTTCAGGGGGTAGTAATCAGCCCCAGCATTTT.

The chain joins TRBV6-5 to TRBJ2-2; possibly TRBD2 for D (7 bases). Trimming took 2 bases from V and 1 from J, leaving 11 bases between them. This CDR3 is 16 amino acids long. Germline loops: CDR1 MNHEY, CDR2 SVGAGI. The CDR3 region is CASSYGGGRNTGELFF. The DNA of the CDR3 is TGTGCCAGCAGTTACGGGGGCGGGAGGAACACCGGGGAGCTGTTTTTT.

This chain connects TRBV29-1 to TRBJ1-2; possible D gene TRBD1, 5 bases. The CDR3 runs 15 residues. V was cut by 0 bases and J by 3 bases, with 14 bases left in between. Germline lookup yields CDR1 SQVTM and CDR2 ANQGSEA. CDR3 DNA: TGCAGCGTTGAAGATACGGTCAGGGTGGACTATGGCTACACCTTC. Its protein product is CSVEDTVRVDYGYTF.

CDR3 bases: TGCAGCGTTGAAGAACCGAACACCCAGGATGAGCAGTTCTTC. Protein: CSVEEPNTQDEQFF. The chain uses TRBV29-1 and TRBJ2-1; D is ambiguous. The CDR3 runs to 14 residues. CDR1 is SQVTM and CDR2 is ANQGSEA in the germline V gene. Trimming took 0 bases from V and 8 from J, leaving 14 bases between them.